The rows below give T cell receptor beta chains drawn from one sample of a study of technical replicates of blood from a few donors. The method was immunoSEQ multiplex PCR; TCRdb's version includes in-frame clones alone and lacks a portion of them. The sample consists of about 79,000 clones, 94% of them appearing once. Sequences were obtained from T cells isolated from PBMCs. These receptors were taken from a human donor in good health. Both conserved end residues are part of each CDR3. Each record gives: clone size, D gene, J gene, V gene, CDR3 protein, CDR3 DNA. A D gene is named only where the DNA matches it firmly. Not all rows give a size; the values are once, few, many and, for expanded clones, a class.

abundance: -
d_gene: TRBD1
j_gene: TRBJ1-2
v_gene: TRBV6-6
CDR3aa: CASSPTPSTGGYGYTF
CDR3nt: TGTGCCAGCAGCCCCACTCCTTCGACAGGGGGCTATGGCTACACCTTC

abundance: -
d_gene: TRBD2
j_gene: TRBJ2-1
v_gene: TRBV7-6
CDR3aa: CASSLTWAGVRNEQFF
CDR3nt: TGTGCCAGCAGCTTAACTTGGGCGGGAGTGAGGAATGAGCAGTTCTTC

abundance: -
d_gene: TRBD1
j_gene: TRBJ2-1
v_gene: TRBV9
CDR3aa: CASSVFGTGDNEQFF
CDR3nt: TGTGCCAGCAGCGTCTTCGGGACAGGGGACAATGAGCAGTTCTTC

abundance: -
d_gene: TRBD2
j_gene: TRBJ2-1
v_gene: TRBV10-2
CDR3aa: CASSESPTSGKYNEQFF
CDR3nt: TGCGCCAGCAGTGAAAGCCCTACTAGCGGGAAGTACAATGAGCAGTTCTTC

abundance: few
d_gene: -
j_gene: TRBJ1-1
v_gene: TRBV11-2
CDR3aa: CASSRQDTEAFF
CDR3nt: TGTGCCAGCAGCCGTCAGGACACTGAAGCTTTCTTT

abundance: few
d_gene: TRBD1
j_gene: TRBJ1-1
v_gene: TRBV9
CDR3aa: CASSVAFTGTGTEAFF
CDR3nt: TGTGCCAGCAGCGTAGCTTTCACAGGGACAGGCACTGAAGCTTTCTTT

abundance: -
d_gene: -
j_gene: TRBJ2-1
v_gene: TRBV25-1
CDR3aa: CASSTRDSYNEQFF
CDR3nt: TGTGCCAGCAGTACCCGGGACTCTTACAATGAGCAGTTCTTC

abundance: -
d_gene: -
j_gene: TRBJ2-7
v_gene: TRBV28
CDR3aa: CATRYGVYEQYF
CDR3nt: TGTGCTACTCGTTACGGGGTCTACGAGCAGTACTTC

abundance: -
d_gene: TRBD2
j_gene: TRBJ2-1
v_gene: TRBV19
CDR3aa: CASTLASSSYNEQFF
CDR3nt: TGTGCCAGTACACTAGCGTCCAGCTCCTACAATGAGCAGTTCTTC

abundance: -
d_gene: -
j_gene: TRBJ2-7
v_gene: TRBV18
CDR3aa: CASSPLPVSGSYEQYF
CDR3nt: TGTGCCAGCTCACCACTACCGGTTAGCGGTTCCTACGAGCAGTACTTC

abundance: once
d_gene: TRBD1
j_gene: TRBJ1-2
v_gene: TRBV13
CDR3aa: CASSSGQGESTF
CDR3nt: TGTGCCAGCAGCTCCGGACAGGGTGAAAGCACCTTC

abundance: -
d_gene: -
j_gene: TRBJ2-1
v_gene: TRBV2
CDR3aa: CASSLLANEQFF
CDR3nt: TGTGCCAGCAGTCTCCTAGCCAATGAGCAGTTCTTC

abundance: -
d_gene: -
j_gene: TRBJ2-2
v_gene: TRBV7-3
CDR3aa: CASSLGLSTTGELFF
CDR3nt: TGTGCCAGCAGCTTAGGGTTGTCGACAACCGGGGAGCTGTTTTTT

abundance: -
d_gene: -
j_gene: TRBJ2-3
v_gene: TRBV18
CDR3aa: CASSDLSRGSTDTQYF
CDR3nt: TGTGCCAGCTCCGACCTGTCGCGGGGTAGCACAGATACGCAGTATTTT

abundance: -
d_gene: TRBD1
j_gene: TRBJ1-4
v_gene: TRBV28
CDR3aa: CASSRQGVEKLFF
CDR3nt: TGTGCCAGCAGTCGACAGGGGGTTGAAAAACTGTTTTTT

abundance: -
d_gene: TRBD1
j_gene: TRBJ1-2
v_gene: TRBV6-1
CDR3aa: CASSEERRYGTGGQDGYTF
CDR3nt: TGTGCCAGCAGTGAAGAACGGCGATATGGGACAGGGGGCCAGGATGGCTACACCTTC

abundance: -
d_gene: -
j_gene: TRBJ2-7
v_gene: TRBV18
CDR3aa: CASSPPARSEQYF
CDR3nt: TGTGCCAGCTCACCACCAGCTCGTAGCGAGCAGTACTTC

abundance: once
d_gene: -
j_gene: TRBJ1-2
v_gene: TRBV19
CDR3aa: CASSLRRDWREFGYTF
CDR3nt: TGTGCCAGTTCACTGCGAAGGGACTGGAGGGAGTTTGGCTACACCTTC

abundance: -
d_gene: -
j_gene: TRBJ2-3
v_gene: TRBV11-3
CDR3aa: CASSLVTSGSGTDTQYF
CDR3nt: TGTGCCAGCAGCTTAGTGACGTCGGGGTCGGGCACAGATACGCAGTATTTT

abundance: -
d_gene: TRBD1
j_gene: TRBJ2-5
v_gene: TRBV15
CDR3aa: CATRGQGGNQETQYF
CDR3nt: TGTGCCACCAGGGGACAGGGAGGGAACCAAGAGACCCAGTACTTC

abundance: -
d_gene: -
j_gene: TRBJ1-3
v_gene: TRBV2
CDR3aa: CASSQNAGNTIYF
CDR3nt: TGTGCCAGCAGTCAAAATGCTGGAAACACCATATATTTT

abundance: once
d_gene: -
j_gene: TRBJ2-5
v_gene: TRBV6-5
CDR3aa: CASTTRGGTQYF
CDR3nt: TGTGCCAGCACCACTAGGGGGGGGACCCAGTACTTC

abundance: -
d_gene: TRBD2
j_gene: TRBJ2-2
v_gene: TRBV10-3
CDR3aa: CAISVEAGVALVFTGELFF
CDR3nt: TGTGCCATCAGTGTAGAAGCGGGAGTGGCTTTAGTCTTCACCGGGGAGCTGTTTTTT

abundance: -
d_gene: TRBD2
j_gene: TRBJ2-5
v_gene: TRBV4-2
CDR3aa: CASSQGTSGGETQYF
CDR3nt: TGTGCCAGCAGCCAAGGGACTAGCGGGGGGGAGACCCAGTACTTC

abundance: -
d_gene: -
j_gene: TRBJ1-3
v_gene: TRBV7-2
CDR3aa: CASSPVSGNTIYF
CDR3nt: TGTGCCAGCAGTCCAGTCTCTGGAAACACCATATATTTT

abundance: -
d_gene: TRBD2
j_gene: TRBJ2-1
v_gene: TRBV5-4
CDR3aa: CASSLGTSSYNEQFF
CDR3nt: TGTGCCAGCAGCTTGGGGACTAGCAGTTACAATGAGCAGTTCTTC

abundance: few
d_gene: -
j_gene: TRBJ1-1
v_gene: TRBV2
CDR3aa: CASTNLHTEAFF
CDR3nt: TGTGCCAGCACGAACTTACACACTGAAGCTTTCTTT

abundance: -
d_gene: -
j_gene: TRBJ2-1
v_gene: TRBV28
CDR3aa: CASSRPRTLHNEQFF
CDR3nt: TGTGCCAGCAGTCGCCCCAGGACTCTACACAATGAGCAGTTCTTC

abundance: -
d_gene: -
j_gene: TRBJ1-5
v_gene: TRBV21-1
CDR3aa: CASSNQGALNQPQHF
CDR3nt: TGTGCCAGCAGCAATCAGGGCGCTCTCAATCAGCCCCAGCATTTT

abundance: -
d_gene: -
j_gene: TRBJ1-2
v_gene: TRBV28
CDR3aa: CASSLESYGYTF
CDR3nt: TGTGCCAGCAGTTTAGAGAGCTATGGCTACACCTTC

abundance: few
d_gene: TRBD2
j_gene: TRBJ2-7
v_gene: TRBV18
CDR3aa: CASSPGSGRVAEQYF
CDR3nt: TGTGCCAGCTCACCCGGGAGCGGGAGAGTAGCCGAGCAGTACTTC

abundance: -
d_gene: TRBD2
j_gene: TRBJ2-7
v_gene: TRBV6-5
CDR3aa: CASSTGTSGREQYF
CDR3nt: TGTGCCAGCAGTACTGGGACTAGCGGTCGCGAGCAGTACTTC

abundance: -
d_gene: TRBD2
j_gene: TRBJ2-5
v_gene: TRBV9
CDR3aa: CASSFLGGAGETQYF
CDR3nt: TGTGCCAGCAGCTTTCTCGGGGGGGCAGGGGAGACCCAGTACTTC

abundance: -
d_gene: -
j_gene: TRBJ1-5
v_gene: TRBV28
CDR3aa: CASSAGDSNQPQHF
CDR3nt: TGTGCCAGCAGCGCAGGGGATAGCAATCAGCCCCAGCATTTT

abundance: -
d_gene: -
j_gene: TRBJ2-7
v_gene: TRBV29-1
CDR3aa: CSVEGGGTLAEQYF
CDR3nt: TGCAGCGTTGAGGGCGGAGGGACTCTCGCCGAGCAGTACTTC

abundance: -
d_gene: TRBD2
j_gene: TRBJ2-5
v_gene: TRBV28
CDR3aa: CASSSGTRETQYF
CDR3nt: TGTGCCAGCAGTTCTGGGACTAGAGAGACCCAGTACTTC

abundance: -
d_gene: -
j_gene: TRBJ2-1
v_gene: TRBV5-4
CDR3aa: CASSSFRDAYTEQFF
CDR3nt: TGTGCCAGCAGCTCATTCAGGGATGCCTACACTGAGCAGTTCTTC

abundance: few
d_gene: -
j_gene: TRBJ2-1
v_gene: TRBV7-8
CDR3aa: CASSLALLAVGNEQFF
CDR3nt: TGTGCCAGCAGCTTAGCGCTGTTAGCGGTTGGCAATGAGCAGTTCTTC

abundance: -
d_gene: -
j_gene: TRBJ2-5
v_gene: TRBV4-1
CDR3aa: CASSQGLTSDETQYF
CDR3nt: TGCGCCAGCAGCCAAGGACTAACTAGTGATGAGACCCAGTACTTC

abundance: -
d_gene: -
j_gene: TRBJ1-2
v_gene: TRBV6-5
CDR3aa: CASSYSPGGNGYTF
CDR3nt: TGTGCCAGCAGTTACTCGCCCGGAGGGAATGGCTACACCTTC

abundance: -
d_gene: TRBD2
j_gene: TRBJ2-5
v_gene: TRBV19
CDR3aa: CASRKHRTSEQETQYF
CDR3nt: TGTGCCAGTAGAAAGCACCGGACTAGCGAGCAAGAGACCCAGTACTTC

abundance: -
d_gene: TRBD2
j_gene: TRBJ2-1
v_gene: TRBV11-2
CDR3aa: CASSLDRSTSGIWGEQFF
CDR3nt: TGTGCCAGCAGCTTAGACCGGTCGACTAGCGGGATTTGGGGTGAGCAGTTCTTC

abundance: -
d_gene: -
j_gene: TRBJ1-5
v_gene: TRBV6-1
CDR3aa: CASSEAPGYTQPQHF
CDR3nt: TGTGCCAGCAGTGAAGCGCCAGGATACACTCAGCCCCAGCATTTT

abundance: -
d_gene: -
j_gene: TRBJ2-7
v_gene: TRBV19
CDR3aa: CASSSLGGSYEQYF
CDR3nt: TGTGCCAGTAGTTCCCTCGGAGGCTCCTACGAGCAGTACTTC

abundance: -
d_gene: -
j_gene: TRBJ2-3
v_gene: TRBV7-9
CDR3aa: CASSLEWDTQYF
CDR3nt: TGTGCCAGCAGCTTGGAGTGGGATACGCAGTATTTT

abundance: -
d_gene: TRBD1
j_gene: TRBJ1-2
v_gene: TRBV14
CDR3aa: CASSLGTGNGYTF
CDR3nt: TGTGCCAGCAGCCTCGGGACAGGGAATGGCTACACCTTC

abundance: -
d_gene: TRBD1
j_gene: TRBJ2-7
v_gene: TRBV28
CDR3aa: CASSSPAGGVKVYEQYF
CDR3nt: TGTGCCAGCAGTTCACCCGCAGGGGGCGTAAAAGTCTACGAGCAGTACTTC

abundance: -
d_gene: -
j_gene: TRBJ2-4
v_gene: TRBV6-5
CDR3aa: CASSSRGWGKNIQYF
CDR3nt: TGTGCCAGCAGTTCCCGGGGGTGGGGCAAAAACATTCAGTACTTC

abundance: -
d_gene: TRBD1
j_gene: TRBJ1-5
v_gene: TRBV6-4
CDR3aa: CASSESGQGNQPQHF
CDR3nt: TGTGCCAGCAGTGAATCTGGACAGGGCAATCAGCCCCAGCATTTT

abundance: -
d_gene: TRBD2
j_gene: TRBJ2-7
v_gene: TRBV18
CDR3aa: CASSPGKRESSYEQYF
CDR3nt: TGTGCCAGCTCACCAGGCAAGCGGGAGTCCTCCTACGAGCAGTACTTC

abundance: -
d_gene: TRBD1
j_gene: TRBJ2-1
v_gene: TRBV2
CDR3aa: CASSGGQGVNEQFF
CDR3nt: TGTGCCAGCAGTGGGGGACAGGGGGTCAATGAGCAGTTCTTC

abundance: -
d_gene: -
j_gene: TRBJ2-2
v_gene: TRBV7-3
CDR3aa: CASSLSQYTGELFF
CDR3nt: TGTGCCAGCAGCTTATCGCAGTACACCGGGGAGCTGTTTTTT

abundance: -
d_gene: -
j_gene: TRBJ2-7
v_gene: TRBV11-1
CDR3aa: CASSFRNEVRTYEQYF
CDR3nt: TGTGCCAGCAGCTTCAGGAATGAGGTGAGGACTTACGAGCAGTACTTC